This T cell receptor beta chain emerged from a study of OX40 agonist ivuxolimab in advanced cancers. Study-wide context: Participants could have had prior anti-PD-1, anti-PD-L1 or anti-CTLA-4 therapy, and roughly 39% had some.

The CDR3 extends over 15 amino acids. Germline CDR1 is MGHRA and CDR2 is YSYEKL. Trimming stripped 0 bases from V and 2 bases from J, with 11 bases between. Study results and limitations: Expanded peripheral T cells had an undetermined antigen specificity.

In this sample, this clone turned up once. The antigen remains unidentified. Sequencing was performed with immunoSEQ multiplex PCR; in TCRdb, only in-frame clones are kept and a portion is missing. The sample holds around 74,000 clones, roughly 92% seen once. The source is an adult with an advanced solid tumor such as melanoma, head and neck, liver or kidney cancer. The starting material was CD4+ or CD8+ T cells sorted from blood, obtained in a trial of the OX40 agonist ivuxolimab. The rearrangement uses TRBV4-1 and TRBJ2-7; no clear D gene. The CDR3: CASSQDYPFTYEQYF. As DNA, the CDR3 is TGCGCCAGCAGCCAAGATTATCCCTTCACCTACGAGCAGTACTTC.